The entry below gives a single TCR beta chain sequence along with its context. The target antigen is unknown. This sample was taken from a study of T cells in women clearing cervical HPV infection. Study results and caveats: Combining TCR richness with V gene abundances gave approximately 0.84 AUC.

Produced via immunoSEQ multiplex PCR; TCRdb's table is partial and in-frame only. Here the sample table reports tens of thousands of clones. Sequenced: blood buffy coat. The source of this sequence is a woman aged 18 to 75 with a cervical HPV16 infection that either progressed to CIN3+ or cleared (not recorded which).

The CDR3 bases that were read are TGTGCCAGCCGTTTAGCGAGACGTACTGAA. Its translation is CASRLARRTE. The entire CDR3 protein is CASRLARRTEAFF. The chain uses TRBV5-6 and TRBJ1-1; no clear D gene. Read coverage stops 3 residues before the CDR3 terminus; the germline J gene supplies the remainder. Trimming left V 7 bases short and J 5 bases short, with 15 bases between. Germline V CDR1 and CDR2: SGHDT, YYEEEE. The CDR3 runs 13 residues.